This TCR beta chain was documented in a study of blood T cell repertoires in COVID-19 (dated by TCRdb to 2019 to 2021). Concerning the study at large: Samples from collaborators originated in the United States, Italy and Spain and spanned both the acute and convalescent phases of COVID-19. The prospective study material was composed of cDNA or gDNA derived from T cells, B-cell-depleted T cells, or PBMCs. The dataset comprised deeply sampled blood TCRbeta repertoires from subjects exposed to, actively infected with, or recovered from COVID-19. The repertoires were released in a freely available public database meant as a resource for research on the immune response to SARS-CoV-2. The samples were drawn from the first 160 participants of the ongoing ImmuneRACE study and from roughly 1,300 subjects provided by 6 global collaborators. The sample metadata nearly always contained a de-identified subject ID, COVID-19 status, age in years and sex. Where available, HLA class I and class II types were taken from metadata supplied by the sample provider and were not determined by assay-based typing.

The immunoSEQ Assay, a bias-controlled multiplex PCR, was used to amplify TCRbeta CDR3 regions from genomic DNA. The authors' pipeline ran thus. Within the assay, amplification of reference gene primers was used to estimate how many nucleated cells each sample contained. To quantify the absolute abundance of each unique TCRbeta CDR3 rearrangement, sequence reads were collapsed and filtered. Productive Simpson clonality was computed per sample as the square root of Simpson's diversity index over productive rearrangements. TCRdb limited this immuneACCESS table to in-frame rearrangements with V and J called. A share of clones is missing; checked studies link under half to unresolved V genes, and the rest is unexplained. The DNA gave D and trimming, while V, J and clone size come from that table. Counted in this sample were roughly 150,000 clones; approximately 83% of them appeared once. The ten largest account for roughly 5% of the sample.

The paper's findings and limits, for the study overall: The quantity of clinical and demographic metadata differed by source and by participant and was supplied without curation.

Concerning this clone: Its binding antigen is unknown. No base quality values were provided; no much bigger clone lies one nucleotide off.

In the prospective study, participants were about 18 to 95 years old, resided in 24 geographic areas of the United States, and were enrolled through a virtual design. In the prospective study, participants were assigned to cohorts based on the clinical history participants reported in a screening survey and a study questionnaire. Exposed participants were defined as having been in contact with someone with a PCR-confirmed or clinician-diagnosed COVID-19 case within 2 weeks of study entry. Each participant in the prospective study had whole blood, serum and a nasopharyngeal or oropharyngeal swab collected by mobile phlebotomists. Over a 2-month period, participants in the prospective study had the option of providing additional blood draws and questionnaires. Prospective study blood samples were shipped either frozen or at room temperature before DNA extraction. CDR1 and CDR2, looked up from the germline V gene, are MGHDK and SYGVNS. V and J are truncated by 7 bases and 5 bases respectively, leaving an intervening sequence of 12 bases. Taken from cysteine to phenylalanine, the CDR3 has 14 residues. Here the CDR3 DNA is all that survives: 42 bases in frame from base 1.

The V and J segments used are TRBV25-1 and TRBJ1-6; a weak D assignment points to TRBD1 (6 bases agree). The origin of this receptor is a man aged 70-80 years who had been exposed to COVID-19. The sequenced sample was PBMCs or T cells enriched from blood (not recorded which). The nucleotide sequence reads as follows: TGTGCCAGCATGGACAGCCTAAATAATTCACCCCTCCACTTT. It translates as CASMDSLNNSPLHF.